A selection of T cell receptor beta chains follows, all from one sample in a study of beta chain features in type 1 diabetes. Profiled with immunoSEQ multiplex PCR; TCRdb holds only in-frame clones, not every one. The table records about 210,000 clones, approximately 11% of them present only once. Specimen: central memory CD4+ T cells from blood. These receptors were taken from a young man in good health. Both conserved end residues are part of each CDR3. The D gene is left open where the match is weak. Some rows mark clone size as missing; the rest say once, few, many or name a class of expanded clone.

j_gene,v_gene,d_gene,abundance,CDR3nt,CDR3aa
TRBJ2-7,TRBV7-2,.,few,TGTGCCAGCAGCTTAGTAGGTAGGGCCTACGAGCAGTACTTC,CASSLVGRAYEQYF
TRBJ2-1,TRBV4-2,TRBD2,.,TGTGCCAGCAGCCCAGAAAGGGGCGGGAGTATCAATGAGCAGTTCTTC,CASSPERGGSINEQFF
TRBJ1-2,TRBV5-1,.,.,TGCGCCAGCAGCGTCGACGGGTCCTATGGCTACACCTTC,CASSVDGSYGYTF
TRBJ2-3,TRBV7-9,.,few,TGTGCCAGCAGCTGGGACTTTGGGACGCAGTATTTT,CASSWDFGTQYF
TRBJ1-5,TRBV20-1,.,.,TGCAGTGCCGGGACTGAACAGCCCCAGCATTTT,CSAGTEQPQHF
TRBJ2-1,TRBV6-6,TRBD1,few,TGTGCCAGCAGCCTGACCACTGGGACAGGGAAACTTGAGCAGTTCTTC,CASSLTTGTGKLEQFF
TRBJ2-3,TRBV5-1,TRBD1,.,TGCGCCAGCAGCCCGCCCGTCGACAGGGGGACAGATACGCAGTATTTT,CASSPPVDRGTDTQYF
TRBJ2-5,TRBV29-1,.,few,TGCAGCGTCCGTGGTCCGCAAGAGACCCAGTACTTC,CSVRGPQETQYF
TRBJ2-7,TRBV15,.,.,TGTGCCACCAGCAGTCTACGGGGCCGATCCTACGAGCAGTACTTC,CATSSLRGRSYEQYF
TRBJ2-6,TRBV10-3,.,few,TGTGCCATCAGCCCTCAGGGACGGACCTCTGGGGCCAACGTCCTGACTTTC,CAISPQGRTSGANVLTF
TRBJ2-2,TRBV10-3,.,few,TGTGCCATCAGTGATAGTAGGAACACCGGGGAGCTGTTTTTT,CAISDSRNTGELFF
TRBJ1-2,TRBV15,.,few,TGTGCCACCAGCAGAGATCTAGGAGGGGAGAACTATGGCTACACCTTC,CATSRDLGGENYGYTF
TRBJ2-3,TRBV5-1,.,.,TGCGCCAGCAGAGGGAACACAGATACGCAGTATTTT,CASRGNTDTQYF
TRBJ1-5,TRBV10-3,TRBD1,few,TGTGCCATCACGCGGACAGGGGGCGCGAGCAATCAGCCCCAGCATTTT,CAITRTGGASNQPQHF
TRBJ2-1,TRBV5-1,.,few,TGCGCCAGCAGCTTGGGGGACTTTTACAATGAGCAGTTCTTC,CASSLGDFYNEQFF
TRBJ2-7,TRBV7-2,.,few,TGTGCCAGCAGCTTAGAGGGGGGACTCTTTCTCTACGAGCAGTACTTC,CASSLEGGLFLYEQYF
TRBJ2-7,TRBV9,.,.,TGTGCCAGCAGCGTAGGACCACAGGACTACGAGCAGTACTTC,CASSVGPQDYEQYF